Presented here are 24 T cell receptor beta chains from one specimen sequenced in a study of cytomegalovirus exposure and HLA in healthy donors. Sequencing used immunoSEQ multiplex PCR; TCRdb keeps in-frame clones, though not all of them. The sample holds roughly 130,000 clones, roughly nine tenths seen once. Sequencing input: PBMCs. The receptors stem from a woman under 30 in good health and CMV-seropositive.

The V and J genes are TRBV27 and TRBJ1-1; a weak D match, TRBD1 (5 bases). The CDR3 totals 15 residues. CDR1 is MNHEY, CDR2 SMNVEV, per germline (reference sequence). The V end lost 1 base, the J end lost 3 bases, and 12 bases lay between the germline ends. This CDR3 reads CASSLWGVRDTEAFF. CDR3 nucleotide sequence: TGTGCCAGCAGTTTATGGGGGGTCAGGGACACTGAAGCTTTCTTT.

About this clone itself: One end of the junction fails to match germline, which may point to a read error. J is TRBJ2-1 and V is TRBV7-7, with D possibly matching TRBD1 (6 bases). Germline V lookup: CDR1 SSHAT, CDR2 FNYEAQ (reference sequence). The CDR3 is made up of 14 amino acids. The CDR3 DNA reads as TGTGCTAGCAGCTTAGACCAGGGGTACAATGAGCAGTTCTTC. Amino acid sequence: CASSLDQGYNEQFF.

This clone was picked up one time. This chain uses TRBV4-1 with TRBJ2-2; D gene unclear. V was trimmed by 0 bases and J by 7 bases, leaving 12 bases between them. Germline V CDR1 and CDR2: MGHRA, YSYEKL. The CDR3 is 15 residues long. CDR3 loop: CASSQDQVGRGELFF. CDR3 sequence (DNA): TGCGCCAGCAGCCAAGATCAGGTGGGCCGCGGGGAGCTGTTTTTT.

The rearrangement joins TRBV4-2 to TRBJ1-4; 10 bases match TRBD1. J was trimmed by 5 bases and V by 5 bases; bases with no gene match: 5. Germline CDR1 and CDR2: LGHNA and YNFKEQ. The CDR3 is 15 amino acids. The CDR3 reads CASSDGGQGNEKLFF. In nucleotides, the CDR3 is TGTGCCAGCAGCGATGGGGGACAGGGGAATGAAAAACTGTTTTTT.

V gene TRBV15 combines with J gene TRBJ2-1; 8 bases fit TRBD1. The CDR3 consists of 15 residues. With 4 bases clipped from V and 3 bases from J, the junction kept 5 bases outside the gene matches. CDR1 and CDR2 (germline): LNHNV, YYDKDF (reference sequence). The DNA of the CDR3 is TGTGCCACCAGCACTCTAGGACAGGGCTACAATGAGCAGTTCTTC. It specifies CATSTLGQGYNEQFF.

The chain joins TRBV18 to TRBJ2-2; perhaps TRBD2 as D (6 bases). V lost 2 bases and J lost 4, with 14 bases in between. This CDR3 has 16 residues. Germline CDR1 is KGHSH and CDR2 is LQKENI. The CDR3 here is CASSPGGAGITGELFF. DNA of the CDR3: TGTGCCAGCTCACCAGGCGGGGCAGGGATCACCGGGGAGCTGTTTTTT.

This clone came up a few times. The chain carries TRBV6-4 and TRBJ2-2; D gene uncertain. Germline lookup yields CDR1 MRHNA and CDR2 SNTAGT. Trimming took 3 bases from V and 4 from J, leaving 9 bases between them. The CDR3 extends over 14 amino acids. The DNA of the CDR3 is TGTGCCAGCAGTGATGGCTCGCTCACCGGGGAGCTGTTTTTT. This encodes CASSDGSLTGELFF.

The chain links TRBV5-1 to TRBJ1-2; 7 bases align to TRBD1. The trim removed 3 bases at V and 4 bases at J, leaving 3 bases unmatched. Germline CDR1 and CDR2: SGHRS and YFSETQ. There are 13 residues in the CDR3. Here the CDR3 reads CASSSTGIYGYTF. CDR3 in DNA: TGCGCCAGCAGCTCGACAGGGATCTATGGCTACACCTTC.

The chain couples TRBV18 to TRBJ2-1; D ambiguous. V was clipped by 3 bases and J by 7 bases, with 13 bases between them. The V gene's germline CDR1 is KGHSH and CDR2 LQKENI. The CDR3 is 14 residues long. As DNA, the CDR3 is TGTGCCAGCTCACCCGCGTTCCCCTTGAATGAGCAGTTCTTC. Its translation is CASSPAFPLNEQFF.

The chain uses TRBV5-6 and TRBJ2-7; no clear D. The V end was cut by 1 base, the J end by 2 bases, with 7 bases between. The CDR3 contains 13 residues. Per the germline V gene, CDR1 is SGHDT and CDR2 is YYEEEE. In DNA form, the CDR3 reads TGTGCCAGCAGCTTGACGGTTACCTACGAGCAGTACTTC. Protein product: CASSLTVTYEQYF.

This clone was detected once. The CDR3 DNA follows: TGTGCCTGGAGTGACAGGGACAATCAGCCCCAGCATTTT. It translates to CAWSDRDNQPQHF. The rearrangement links TRBV30 to TRBJ1-5; D perhaps matches TRBD1 (6 bases). The CDR3 has 13 amino acids. Germline-derived CDR1 and CDR2 are GTSNPN and SVGIG (reference sequence). V was clipped by 1 base and J by 3 bases, with 7 bases between them.

The chain employs TRBV28 and TRBJ2-3, with 10 nucleotides matching TRBD2. The germline gives CDR1 MDHEN, CDR2 SYDVKM. This CDR3 is 18 amino acids long. The J segment lost 2 bases and the V segment lost 5 bases, leaving 13 bases of the junction unmatched. The CDR3 DNA sequence: TGTGCCAGCAGTCTCCCCTGGGGAAGCGGGGGGGTCACAGATACGCAGTATTTT. It is translated as CASSLPWGSGGVTDTQYF.

The V gene is TRBV29-1, the J gene TRBJ2-7; D is undetermined. Trimming took 8 bases from V and 3 from J, leaving 17 bases between them. CDR1 SQVTM and CDR2 ANQGSEA come from the germline V gene. This CDR3 region has 13 residues. DNA of the CDR3: TGCAGCATCACAACCACGTCTGTCTACGAGCAGTACTTC. This gives the protein CSITTTSVYEQYF.

Note on this clone: In the same sample, other DNA sequences code for this CDR3. V gene TRBV6-5 combines with J gene TRBJ1-2; 8 bases match TRBD1. The CDR3 sequence is 13 residues long. In germline, CDR1 is MNHEY, CDR2 SVGAGI. With 5 bases clipped from V and 2 bases from J, the junction kept 1 base outside the gene matches. The CDR3 DNA follows: TGTGCCAGCAGTCGACAGGGGAACTATGGCTACACCTTC. It yields the protein CASSRQGNYGYTF.

The J gene is TRBJ1-1, the V gene TRBV2, with 7 bases aligning to TRBD1. The CDR3 spans 15 residues. Germline V gene sequence: CDR1 SNHLY, CDR2 FYNNEI. The ends lost 2 bases at V and 7 bases at J; junction bases unmatched: 10. CDR3 amino acids: CASSESEEGGLEAFF. The DNA for the CDR3 is TGTGCCAGCAGTGAAAGTGAAGAAGGGGGCCTTGAAGCTTTCTTT. Full variable domain (outside the CDR3, taken from reference TRBV2 and TRBJ1-1): EPEVTQTPSHQVTQMGQEVILRCVPISNHLYFYWYRQILGQKVEFLVSFYNNEISEKSEIFDDQFSVERPDGSNFTLKIRSTKLEDSAMYFCASSESEEGGLEAFFGQGTRLTVV.

This chain uses TRBV5-1 with TRBJ1-3; D remains ambiguous. In germline, CDR1 is SGHRS, CDR2 YFSETQ. This CDR3 contains 14 residues. The V and J ends lost 2 bases and 0 bases respectively, with 6 bases between them. The CDR3 is CASSLQPSGNTIYF. DNA of the CDR3: TGCGCCAGCAGCTTACAGCCCTCTGGAAACACCATATATTTT.

This rearrangement joins TRBV11-2 to TRBJ1-4; D uncertain. The CDR3 is made up of 14 amino acids. Deletions cut 1 base from V and 4 bases from J, with 7 bases between. The germline V gene has CDR1 SGHAT and CDR2 FQNNGV. In nucleotides, the CDR3 is TGTGCCAGCAGCTTAGGGAGATTTAATGAAAAACTGTTTTTT. The encoded protein is CASSLGRFNEKLFF.

The chain combines TRBV6-6 with TRBJ1-6, with 7 bases that match TRBD1. The V gene's germline CDR1 is MNHNY and CDR2 SVGAGI (reference sequence). The length of the CDR3 is 15 residues. The J segment lost 3 bases and the V segment lost 4 bases, leaving 3 bases of the junction unmatched. The CDR3: CASSWDSNYNSPLHF. CDR3 nucleotides: TGTGCCAGCAGTTGGGACAGTAACTATAATTCACCCCTCCACTTT.

This sequence joins TRBV6-1 and TRBJ1-4; D might be TRBD1 (6 bases). The CDR3 is 17 amino acids. Trimming shortened V by 4 bases and J by 4 bases, and 19 bases separated the two germline ends. Germline V gene sequence: CDR1 MNHNS, CDR2 SASEGT. CDR3 sequence (DNA): TGTGCCAGCAGTGGGGCAGGGGAGACAATCCTTAATGAAAAACTGTTTTTT. Its protein product is CASSGAGETILNEKLFF.

This clone was detected a few times. The V and J genes are TRBV19 and TRBJ1-5; 10 bases map to TRBD1. Germline CDR1 is LNHDA and CDR2 is SQIVND (reference sequence). V shed 5 bases and J 7 bases; nucleotides not matched to a gene: 8. The CDR3 is 15 amino acids. CDR3 in amino acids: CASSGQGGFEQPQHF. The CDR3 DNA is TGTGCCAGTAGTGGACAGGGGGGGTTTGAACAGCCCCAGCATTTT.

The rearrangement links TRBV28 to TRBJ2-1; TRBD1 matches at 10 bases. J lost 3 bases, V lost 5 bases, and 7 bases had no gene match. CDR3 length: 16 residues. CDR1 is MDHEN and CDR2 is SYDVKM in the germline V gene. The CDR3 DNA sequence: TGTGCCAGCAGTGGGGCTGGGACAGGGGTCTACAATGAGCAGTTCTTC. It is translated as CASSGAGTGVYNEQFF.

The CDR3 loop is CASSQSPSQDNYGYTF. CDR3 DNA: TGTGCCAGCAGCCAATCCCCCTCGCAGGATAACTATGGCTACACCTTC. The gene calls are TRBV14 and TRBJ1-2; D unclear. This CDR3 region has 16 residues. The V end was cut by 2 bases, the J end by 1 base, with 14 bases between. Germline V gives CDR1 SGHDN, CDR2 FVKESK.

The rearrangement joins TRBV6-1 to TRBJ2-7, with 7 bases matching TRBD1. The V gene end was trimmed by 8 bases and the J gene end by 0 bases; junction bases not matched to a gene: 7. Germline-derived CDR1 and CDR2 are MNHNS and SASEGT. The CDR3 spans 14 residues. The DNA of the CDR3 is TGTGCCAGCGTCGACAGGGCGAGCTCCTACGAGCAGTACTTC. Its translation is CASVDRASSYEQYF.

This clone was seen only once. A much larger clone is a single base away; this may be a read error. Within the sample, other DNA sequences also encode this same CDR3. The V call is TRBV6-5, the J call TRBJ2-7, with TRBD1 identical over 9 bases. The CDR3 runs 14 residues. Germline V gene lookup returns CDR1 MNHEY and CDR2 SVGAGI. J was trimmed by 3 bases and V by 5 bases; bases with no gene match: 5. CDR3 in amino acids: CASSPGQGVYEQYF. CDR3 in DNA: TGTGCCAGCAGTCCGGGACAGGGAGTCTACGAGCAGTACTTC.